Following are 10 T cell receptor beta chains from one sample sequenced in a study of CD8+ T cells in alopecia areata (dated by TCRdb to the late 2010s). This specimen's time point label, per the study, means: baseline before oral tofacitinib. The library was obtained by the immunoSEQ multiplex PCR assay. RNA was extracted from all samples and reverse transcribed into cDNA, which served as template for TCR sequencing. Here the immuneACCESS table is served through TCRdb, limited to in-frame sequences with V and J called. Missing clones are a known gap in these copies; in checked studies unresolved V genes cover under half, and the rest lacks a known reason. Recorded for this sample are some 210,000 clones; more than 45% of them occurred a single time. Of the sample, around 0.44% falls within the top ten clones. Sequenced here: CD4+ T cells sorted from blood, sampled at week 0. The receptors were sampled from a human donor with alopecia areata.

The chain couples TRBV30 to TRBJ1-1; a possible D gene is TRBD1 (5 bases). CDR3 length equals 14 residues. Trimming left V 8 bases short and J 0 bases short, with 16 bases between. Looked up from germline, CDR1 is GTSNPN and CDR2 is SVGIG (reference sequence). DNA of the CDR3: TGTGCCGGAAACAGGCAGCTAATGAACACTGAAGCTTTCTTT. Its protein is CAGNRQLMNTEAFF.

The rearrangement links TRBV30 to TRBJ1-2, with D hard to call. V lost 3 bases and J 4 bases, leaving 18 bases between the germline ends. The germline gives CDR1 GTSNPN, CDR2 SVGIG (reference sequence). This CDR3 has 15 residues. CDR3: CAWSAALRRGYGYTF. DNA of the CDR3: TGTGCCTGGAGCGCGGCCTTGCGAAGAGGCTATGGCTACACCTTC.

V usage is TRBV27 and J usage is TRBJ2-6, with a tentative D call TRBD1 (6 bases). This CDR3 spans 17 amino acids. Germline V lookup: CDR1 MNHEY, CDR2 SMNVEV (reference sequence). V dropped 4 bases and J dropped 0 bases, with 13 bases sitting between them. The DNA of the CDR3 is TGTGCCAGCAGTTCAAGGGGGTACCTCTCTGGGGCCAACGTCCTGACTTTC. Its translation: CASSSRGYLSGANVLTF.

The V call is TRBV11-1, the J call TRBJ1-1, with TRBD1 as a possible D gene (6 bases). V was clipped by 0 bases and J by 6 bases, with 11 bases between them. This CDR3 spans 14 amino acids. CDR1 SGHAT and CDR2 FQDESV come from the germline V gene (reference sequence). The CDR3 nucleotides are TGTGCCAGCAGCTTAGCAGGGGGAGACGCTGAAGCTTTCTTT. This codes for CASSLAGGDAEAFF.

This chain uses TRBV7-3 with TRBJ2-6; D is ambiguous. V lost 2 bases, J lost 4 bases, and 6 bases lay in between. CDR1 SGHTA and CDR2 FQGTGA come from the germline V gene. The CDR3 covers 14 residues. The CDR3 region has the DNA TGTGCCAGCAGCTTATCAGCCGGGGCCAACGTCCTGACTTTC. Translation: CASSLSAGANVLTF.

This clone has a single count. The chain joins TRBV6-6 to TRBJ2-7; D is perhaps TRBD1 (6 bases). The germline CDR1 and CDR2 sequences are MNHNY and SVGAGI (reference sequence). CDR3 size: 15 residues. V lost 7 bases and J 0 bases, leaving 16 bases between the germline ends. CDR3 loop: CASTPGHQNSYEQYF. CDR3 nucleotides: TGTGCCAGCACCCCGGGACACCAAAACTCCTACGAGCAGTACTTC.

This clone was detected a few times. The V and J genes are TRBV2 and TRBJ2-7, with 7 bases that match TRBD2. Germline V gene sequence: CDR1 SNHLY, CDR2 FYNNEI. With V trimmed by 7 bases and J by 7 bases, 10 bases remained unmatched. The CDR3 runs 13 residues. The DNA for the CDR3 is TGTGCCAGCACCGGGACTACCCTGGGGGAGCAGTACTTC. Protein: CASTGTTLGEQYF.

This clone was observed a few times. The CDR3 spells CAWTLGQGNTEAFF. The CDR3 DNA follows: TGTGCCTGGACCCTCGGACAGGGTAACACTGAAGCTTTCTTT. J is TRBJ1-1 and V is TRBV30; 8 positions match TRBD1. With V trimmed by 4 bases and J by 2 bases, 6 bases remained unmatched. The CDR3 runs to 14 residues. Germline V gene sequence: CDR1 GTSNPN, CDR2 SVGIG (reference sequence).

In its sample, this clone was seen once. The rearrangement links TRBV6-4 to TRBJ2-1; 10 positions match TRBD2. V was clipped by 4 bases and J by 7 bases; unmatched bases: 10. The CDR3 has 16 residues. Germline V gene sequence: CDR1 MRHNA, CDR2 SNTAGT. In DNA form, the CDR3 reads TGTGCCAGCAGTGCGGTAGCGGGGGGTTTTAGGAATGAGCAGTTCTTC. Residues: CASSAVAGGFRNEQFF.

J is TRBJ1-1 and V is TRBV5-1, with D tentatively TRBD1 (5 bases). The germline V gene has CDR1 SGHRS and CDR2 YFSETQ. The CDR3 has 13 residues. The ends were cut back, 6 bases at V and 6 bases at J, with 15 bases in the middle. CDR3 sequence reads: CASTGGASSEAFF. Here the CDR3 DNA reads TGCGCCAGCACCGGAGGGGCGTCCTCTGAAGCTTTCTTT.